The clone carrying this T cell receptor (beta chain) has more than one count but fewer than ten. Antigen unknown. This specimen comes from a study of glioma-infiltrating T cells after dendritic cell vaccination. The CDR3 loop spans 14 amino acids. The ends were cut back, 5 bases at V and 2 bases at J, with 11 bases in the middle. Germline values: CDR1 SGHTA, CDR2 FQGTGA. Sequenced by immunoSEQ multiplex PCR; TCRdb stores in-frame clones only, minus some. The sample yields around 96,000 clones, around three quarters seen once. Whole-study findings and limits: Higher pretreatment TIL content predicted longer progression-free time and survival. Survival was not directly related to TCR clonality in these patients.

J is TRBJ2-3 and V is TRBV7-3; no reliable D call. Sequenced material: blood, taken before dendritic cell vaccination. The receptor's source is a human donor with glioblastoma. The CDR3 DNA sequence: TGTGCCAGCAGCCAAGCCTCTAACACAGATACGCAGTATTTT. Translating it yields CASSQASNTDTQYF.